One and the same sample provided the 31 T cell receptor beta chains below, sequenced in a study of cytomegalovirus exposure and HLA in healthy donors. The PCR contained 60 Vbeta and 13 Jbeta primers. Generated by immunoSEQ multiplex PCR, the TCRdb table keeps only in-frame clones and is missing some. This table holds roughly 240,000 clones, about 85% found once. The specimen was PBMCs. The receptors here all came from a girl aged 2 to 9 in good health and CMV-seronegative.

This sequence joins TRBV7-5 and TRBJ2-7; TRBD2, as called in the table, went unchecked against the DNA. TRBV7-5 is flagged as a pseudogene. The CDR3 spans 18 residues. CDR3 bases: TGTGTCAGAAGCGAGGGACTAGCGGGAGTCTCCTCCCAATACGAGCAGTACTTC. The encoded protein is CVRSEGLAGVSSQYEQYF.

This chain uses TRBV6-5 with TRBJ1-4; the D is unclear. The CDR3 loop spans 10 amino acids. Germline V CDR1 and CDR2: MNHEY, SVGAGI. V shed 6 bases and J shed 8 bases, with 4 bases lying between them. CDR3 sequence (DNA): TGTGCCAGCAGGAGAGAAAAACTGTTTTTT. Amino acids: CASRREKLFF.

This sequence joins TRBV25-1 and TRBJ1-3; D is undetermined. V was cut by 7 bases and J by 4 bases, with 14 bases left in between. Germline lookup yields CDR1 MGHDK and CDR2 SYGVNS. The CDR3 covers 14 residues. CDR3 in DNA: TGTGCCAGCATAGGACTCGGTGGGGGAAACACCATATATTTT. This encodes CASIGLGGGNTIYF. The full variable domain, its missing parts supplied by reference TRBV25-1 and TRBJ1-3, is EADIYQTPRYLVIGTGKKITLECSQTMGHDKMYWYQQDPGMELHLIHYSYGVNSTEKGDLSSESTVSRIRTEHFPLTLESARPSHTSQYLCASIGLGGGNTIYFGEGSWLTVV.

This clone occurred a few times. This chain links TRBV29-1 with TRBJ2-7; tentative D call: TRBD2 (6 bases). Trimming cost V 1 base and J 0 bases, with 7 bases left between them. CDR3 length: 13 amino acids. Germline V CDR1 and CDR2: SQVTM, ANQGSEA. The CDR3: CSVEGRDSYEQYF. CDR3 in DNA: TGCAGCGTTGAAGGGCGGGACTCCTACGAGCAGTACTTC.

This clone appeared a few times. The chain carries TRBV10-1 and TRBJ1-2; D may be TRBD1 (5 bases). The CDR3 loop spans 9 amino acids. The germline CDR1 and CDR2 sequences are WNHNN and SYGVQD (reference sequence). The ends were cut back, 9 bases at V and 8 bases at J, with 7 bases in the middle. The DNA of the CDR3 is TGCGCCAGTGGGGGGGGCTACACCTTC. Its protein is CASGGGYTF.

This clone was counted only a few times. The V gene is TRBV12-5, the J gene TRBJ2-7, with D possibly matching TRBD1 (5 bases). This CDR3 comprises 14 residues. V lost 3 bases, J lost 0 bases, and 9 bases lay in between. Germline V gives CDR1 LGHNT, CDR2 FRNRAP. CDR3 region: CASGFGAASYEQYF. CDR3 DNA: TGTGCTAGTGGTTTTGGGGCGGCCTCCTACGAGCAGTACTTC.

This clone was detected only once. The chain links TRBV10-3 to TRBJ2-7; weak D call: TRBD1 (6 bases). V gave up 4 bases and J gave up 4 bases, with 11 bases separating them. CDR1 and CDR2 (germline): ENHRY, SYGVKD. The CDR3 extends over 13 amino acids. CDR3 DNA sequence: TGTGCCATCAGTGGCACAGGGCTATACGAGCAGTACTTC. Its translation is CAISGTGLYEQYF.

This chain connects TRBV25-1 to TRBJ2-5; D ambiguous. The CDR3 contains 14 residues. Germline V gives CDR1 MGHDK, CDR2 SYGVNS. V shed 4 bases and J shed 3 bases, with 12 bases lying between them. The CDR3 nucleotides read TGTGCCAGCAGTGGCCCCCTCAGAAAAGAGACCCAGTACTTC. Translation gives CASSGPLRKETQYF.

The chain couples TRBV7-3 to TRBJ2-1; 7 bases agree with TRBD2. V lost 2 bases and J lost 3; bases outside the gene matches: 4. Germline values: CDR1 SGHTA, CDR2 FQGTGA. The CDR3 consists of 15 residues. The CDR3 bases are TGTGCCAGCAGCTTACTGGCGGGAGACTACAATGAGCAGTTCTTC. It specifies CASSLLAGDYNEQFF.

The rearrangement joins TRBV18 to TRBJ1-3; TRBD1 agrees at 7 bases. The CDR3 has 14 residues. Per germline, CDR1 KGHSH and CDR2 LQKENI. With 3 bases clipped from V and 1 base from J, the junction kept 0 bases outside the gene matches. CDR3 amino acids: CASSPTGSGNTIYF. CDR3 DNA sequence: TGTGCCAGCTCACCGACAGGGTCTGGAAACACCATATATTTT. The full variable domain, completed using reference TRBV18 and TRBJ1-3, is NAGVMQNPRHLVRRRGQEARLRCSPMKGHSHVYWYRQLPEEGLKFMVYLQKENIIDESGMPKERFSAEFPKEGPSILRIQQVVRGDSAAYFCASSPTGSGNTIYFGEGSWLTVV.

CDR3 residues: CASSPRLAGGGTDTQYF. In DNA, the CDR3 is TGTGCCAGCAGCCCCCGACTAGCGGGAGGGGGCACAGATACGCAGTATTTT. The gene calls are TRBV7-6 and TRBJ2-3, with 14 bases lining up with TRBD2. V shed 5 bases, J shed 1 base, and the junction held 5 bases outside the gene matches. The CDR3 runs to 17 residues. Germline CDR1 is SGHVS and CDR2 is FNYEAQ.

This clone is a singleton in its sample. The chain is built from TRBV28 and TRBJ2-3; 9 bases map to TRBD2. The V segment lost 2 bases and the J segment 0 bases; nucleotides outside the gene matches: 3. In germline, CDR1 is MDHEN, CDR2 SYDVKM. The CDR3 is 16 residues long. CDR3 protein: CASSLAGGTSTDTQYF. Written as DNA, the CDR3 is TGTGCCAGCAGTTTAGCGGGAGGGACTAGCACAGATACGCAGTATTTT.

The gene calls are TRBV7-9 and TRBJ2-3, with 7 nucleotides matching TRBD2. Germline CDR1 is SEHNR and CDR2 is FQNEAQ (reference sequence). The CDR3 extends over 17 amino acids. Trimming took 1 base from V and 0 from J; bases not matched to a gene: 7. The CDR3 sequence: CASSLDGLAASTDTQYF. The CDR3 nucleotides read TGTGCCAGCAGCTTAGACGGGCTAGCGGCTAGCACAGATACGCAGTATTTT.

The CDR3 here is CASSGRDRGRSNQPQHF. The CDR3 nucleotides are TGTGCCAGCAGCGGCCGGGACAGGGGGCGGAGCAATCAGCCCCAGCATTTT. The chain joins TRBV9 to TRBJ1-5, with 12 nucleotides matching TRBD1. Germline assignment: CDR1 SGDLS and CDR2 YYNGEE. CDR3 length equals 17 residues. V was clipped by 3 bases and J by 1 base; unmatched bases: 5.

The chain has TRBV9 and TRBJ2-7, with 8 bases fitting TRBD2. The ends lost 0 bases at V and 4 bases at J; junction bases unmatched: 9. The CDR3 loop spans 16 amino acids. Germline CDR1 reads SGDLS; CDR2 reads YYNGEE. CDR3 residues: CASSVGGAGEVYEQYF. In DNA, the CDR3 is TGTGCCAGCAGCGTAGGGGGAGCGGGAGAGGTTTACGAGCAGTACTTC. The variable domain in full, completed from reference TRBV9 and TRBJ2-7, reads DSGVTQTPKHLITATGQRVTLRCSPRSGDLSVYWYQQSLDQGLQFLIQYYNGEERAKGNILERFSAQQFPDLHSELNLSSLELGDSALYFCASSVGGAGEVYEQYFGPGTRLTVT.

Only one count was recorded for this clone. The chain recombines TRBV19 with TRBJ2-5; no reliable D call. There are 15 residues in the CDR3. Germline V lookup: CDR1 LNHDA, CDR2 SQIVND (reference sequence). V lost 2 bases and J lost 5, with 15 bases in between. The CDR3 loop reads CASSIKRSLLETQYF. CDR3 coding DNA: TGTGCCAGTAGTATAAAACGGTCCCTCTTGGAGACCCAGTACTTC.

V usage is TRBV5-1 and J usage is TRBJ2-3, with a possible D match to TRBD2 (7 bases). The CDR3 is made up of 14 amino acids. From germline, CDR1 is SGHRS and CDR2 YFSETQ. V was cut by 3 bases and J by 2 bases, with 10 bases left in between. CDR3 in DNA: TGCGCCAGCAGCTCAGCGGGACACACAGATACGCAGTATTTT. It is translated as CASSSAGHTDTQYF.

The chain combines TRBV7-2 with TRBJ2-6, with 7 bases lining up with TRBD2. Per the germline V gene, CDR1 is SGHTA and CDR2 is FQGNSA. V dropped 0 bases and J dropped 3; count of bases not matched to a gene: 2. The CDR3 totals 16 residues. CDR3 protein: CASSLAGGVGANVLTF. CDR3 nucleotide sequence: TGTGCCAGCAGCTTAGCGGGAGGGGTTGGGGCCAACGTCCTGACTTTC.

The table lists this clone with a few counts. The rearrangement joins TRBV5-1 to TRBJ1-1; no definite D call. V shed 0 bases and J shed 3 bases, with 9 bases lying between them. This CDR3 is built from 14 residues. CDR1 is SGHRS and CDR2 is YFSETQ in the germline V gene. CDR3 in DNA: TGCGCCAGCAGCTTGGAGGCAGGCCACACTGAAGCTTTCTTT. It is translated as CASSLEAGHTEAFF.

The genes are TRBV21-1 and TRBJ1-2; the listed D gene, TRBD1, was not tested against the DNA. TRBV21-1 is recorded as a pseudogene. This CDR3 spans 14 amino acids. The CDR3 DNA sequence: TGTGCCAGCAGACAACAGAAATTCGTCCATGGCTACACCTTC. Its protein product is CASRQQKFVHGYTF.

The chain joins TRBV7-2 to TRBJ2-5; the match to TRBD2 covers 10 bases. From germline, CDR1 is SGHTA and CDR2 FQGNSA. CDR3 length: 15 amino acids. Trimming cost V 5 bases and J 4 bases; bases outside gene matches: 7. The CDR3 DNA reads TGTGCCAGCAGCCCAAATGTAGCGGGAGGAGAGACCCAGTACTTC. This encodes CASSPNVAGGETQYF.

The V and J genes are TRBV5-1 and TRBJ2-7, with 14 positions matching TRBD2. The CDR3 is 17 residues long. V was pared by 4 bases and J by 2 bases, with 8 bases of the junction left unmatched. The germline CDR1 and CDR2 sequences are SGHRS and YFSETQ. CDR3 amino acids: CASSRGPGLAGAYEQYF. For the CDR3, the DNA is TGCGCCAGCAGCCGCGGTCCGGGACTAGCGGGGGCCTACGAGCAGTACTTC.

V is TRBV10-1 and J is TRBJ2-5; 14 positions agree with TRBD2. Germline lookup yields CDR1 WNHNN and CDR2 SYGVQD (reference sequence). The CDR3 has 13 amino acids. After removal of 7 bases from V and 13 bases from J, the junction contained 8 bases not matched to a gene. CDR3 sequence reads: CASMGTSGRTLYF. The CDR3 DNA reads TGCGCCAGCATGGGGACTAGCGGGAGAACTCTGTACTTC.

The J gene is TRBJ2-3, the V gene TRBV27; perhaps TRBD2 as D (6 bases). V lost 6 bases, J lost 1 base, and 8 bases lay in between. Per germline, CDR1 MNHEY and CDR2 SMNVEV (reference sequence). The CDR3 is 13 amino acids. CDR3 in amino acids: CASRGTGTDTQYF. The CDR3, as DNA: TGTGCCAGCAGGGGGACTGGCACAGATACGCAGTATTTT.

The CDR3 coding sequence is TGTGCCAGCAGCTTAGCGGCTCTCACAGATACGCAGTATTTT. Amino acid sequence: CASSLAALTDTQYF. The chain employs TRBV7-9 and TRBJ2-3; D unresolved. CDR1 is SEHNR and CDR2 is FQNEAQ in the germline V gene (reference sequence). Trimming cost V 0 bases and J 2 bases, with 6 bases left between them. The CDR3 spans 14 residues.

The chain couples TRBV12-2 to TRBJ2-7; the table's D call of TRBD2 was not tested on the DNA. TRBV12-2 is recorded as a pseudogene. This CDR3 contains 14 residues. In DNA form, the CDR3 reads TGTGCAAGTCGCTTACTAGCGGGGGCTGTCGGGCAGTACTTC. Protein sequence: CASRLLAGAVGQYF.

This chain joins TRBV9 and TRBJ2-3; possible D gene TRBD2, 5 bases. Germline lookup yields CDR1 SGDLS and CDR2 YYNGEE. The V gene lost 5 bases and the J gene lost 0 bases, with 13 bases spanning the gap. The length of the CDR3 is 15 residues. In DNA form, the CDR3 reads TGTGCCAGCAGACCCCCTAGGACTAGCACAGATACGCAGTATTTT. As protein: CASRPPRTSTDTQYF.

About this clone itself: A read error is likely, as this CDR3 ends without the conserved phenylalanine or tryptophan. No DNA is shown, since the ends of the CDR3 on it are uncertain; the CDR3 is the one TCRdb lists. V is TRBV5-1 and J is TRBJ2-7; the table's D call, TRBD1, has no DNA check behind it. The CDR3 spans 12 residues, counting both ends. CDR1 SGHRS and CDR2 YFSETQ come from the germline V gene. The CDR3 reads CASSSGTGGVLP.

The genes are TRBV4-1 and TRBJ1-5, with D possibly being TRBD1 (5 bases). The CDR3 consists of 18 residues. The germline gives CDR1 MGHRA, CDR2 YSYEKL. V lost 1 base to trimming and J lost 1 base, with 17 bases between them. The DNA for the CDR3 is TGCGCCAGCAGCCAAGGTAGTGGAGGGAGGGGAAGCAATCAGCCCCAGCATTTT. Translated, it gives CASSQGSGGRGSNQPQHF.

The rearrangement joins TRBV5-4 to TRBJ1-2; possible D gene TRBD1, 5 bases. The CDR3 totals 12 residues. Germline CDR1 reads SGHNT; CDR2 reads YYREEE (reference sequence). The V and J ends lost 2 bases and 7 bases respectively, with 9 bases between them. The CDR3 loop is CASSLPRAGYTF. CDR3 in DNA: TGTGCCAGCAGCTTACCCAGGGCTGGCTACACCTTC.

V usage is TRBV7-3 and J usage is TRBJ1-1; 9 bases line up with TRBD1. CDR3 size: 14 residues. V lost 8 bases to trimming and J lost 6 bases; unmatched junction nucleotides: 10. Germline-derived CDR1 and CDR2 are SGHTA and FQGTGA. The CDR3: CASGTGQRRAEAFF. The CDR3 DNA reads TGTGCCAGCGGGACAGGGCAAAGGCGAGCTGAAGCTTTCTTT.